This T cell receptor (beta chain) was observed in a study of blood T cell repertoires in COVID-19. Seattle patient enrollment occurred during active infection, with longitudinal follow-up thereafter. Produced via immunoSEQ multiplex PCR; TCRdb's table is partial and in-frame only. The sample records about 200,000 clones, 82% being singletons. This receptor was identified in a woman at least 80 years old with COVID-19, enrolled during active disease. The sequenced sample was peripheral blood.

This chain's CDR3 is CASSHDGQNQPQHF. DNA for the CDR3: TGTGCCAGCAGTCATGACGGACAGAATCAGCCCCAGCATTTT. The chain has TRBV28 and TRBJ1-5, with D maybe TRBD1 (6 bases). This CDR3 has 14 residues. V dropped 5 bases and J dropped 4 bases, with 12 bases sitting between them. Germline V lookup: CDR1 MDHEN, CDR2 SYDVKM.